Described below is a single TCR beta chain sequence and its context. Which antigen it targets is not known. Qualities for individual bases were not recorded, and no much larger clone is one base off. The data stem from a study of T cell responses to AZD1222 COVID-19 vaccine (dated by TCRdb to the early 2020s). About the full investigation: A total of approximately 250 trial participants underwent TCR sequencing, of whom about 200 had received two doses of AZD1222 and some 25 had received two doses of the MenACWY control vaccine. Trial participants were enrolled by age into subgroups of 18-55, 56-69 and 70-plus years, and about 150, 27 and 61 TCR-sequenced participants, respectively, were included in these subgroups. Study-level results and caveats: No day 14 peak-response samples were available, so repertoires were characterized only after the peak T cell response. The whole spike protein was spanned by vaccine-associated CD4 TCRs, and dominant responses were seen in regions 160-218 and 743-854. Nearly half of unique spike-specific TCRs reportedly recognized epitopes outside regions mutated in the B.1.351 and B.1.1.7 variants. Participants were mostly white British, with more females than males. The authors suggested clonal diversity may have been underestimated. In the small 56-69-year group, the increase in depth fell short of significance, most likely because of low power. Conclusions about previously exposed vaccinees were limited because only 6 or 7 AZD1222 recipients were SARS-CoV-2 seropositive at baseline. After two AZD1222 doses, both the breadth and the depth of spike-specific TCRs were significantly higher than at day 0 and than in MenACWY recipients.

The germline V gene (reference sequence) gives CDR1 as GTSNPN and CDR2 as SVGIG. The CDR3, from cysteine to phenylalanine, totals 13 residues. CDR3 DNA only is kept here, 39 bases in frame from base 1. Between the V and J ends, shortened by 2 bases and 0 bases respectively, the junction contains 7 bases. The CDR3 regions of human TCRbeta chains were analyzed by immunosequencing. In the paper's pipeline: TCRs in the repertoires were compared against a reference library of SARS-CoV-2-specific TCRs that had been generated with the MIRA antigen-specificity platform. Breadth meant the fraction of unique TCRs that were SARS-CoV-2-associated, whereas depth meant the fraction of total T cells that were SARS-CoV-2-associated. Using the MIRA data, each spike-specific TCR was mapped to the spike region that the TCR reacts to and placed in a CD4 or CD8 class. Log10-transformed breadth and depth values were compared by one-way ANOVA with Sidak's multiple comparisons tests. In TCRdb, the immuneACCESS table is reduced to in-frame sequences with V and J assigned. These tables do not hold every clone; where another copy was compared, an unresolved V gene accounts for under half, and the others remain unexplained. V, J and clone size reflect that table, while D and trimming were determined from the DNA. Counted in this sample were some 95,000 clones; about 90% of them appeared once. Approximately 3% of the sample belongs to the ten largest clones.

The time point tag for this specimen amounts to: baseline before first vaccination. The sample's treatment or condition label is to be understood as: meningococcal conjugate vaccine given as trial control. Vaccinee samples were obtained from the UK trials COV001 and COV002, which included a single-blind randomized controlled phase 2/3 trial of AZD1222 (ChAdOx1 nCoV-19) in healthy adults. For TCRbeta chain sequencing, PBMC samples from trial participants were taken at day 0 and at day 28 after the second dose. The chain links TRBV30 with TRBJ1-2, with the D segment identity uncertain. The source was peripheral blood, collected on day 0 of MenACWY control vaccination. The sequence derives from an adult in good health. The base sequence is TGTGCCTGGAGTTTTTTAGCTAACTATGGCTACACCTTC. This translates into CAWSFLANYGYTF.